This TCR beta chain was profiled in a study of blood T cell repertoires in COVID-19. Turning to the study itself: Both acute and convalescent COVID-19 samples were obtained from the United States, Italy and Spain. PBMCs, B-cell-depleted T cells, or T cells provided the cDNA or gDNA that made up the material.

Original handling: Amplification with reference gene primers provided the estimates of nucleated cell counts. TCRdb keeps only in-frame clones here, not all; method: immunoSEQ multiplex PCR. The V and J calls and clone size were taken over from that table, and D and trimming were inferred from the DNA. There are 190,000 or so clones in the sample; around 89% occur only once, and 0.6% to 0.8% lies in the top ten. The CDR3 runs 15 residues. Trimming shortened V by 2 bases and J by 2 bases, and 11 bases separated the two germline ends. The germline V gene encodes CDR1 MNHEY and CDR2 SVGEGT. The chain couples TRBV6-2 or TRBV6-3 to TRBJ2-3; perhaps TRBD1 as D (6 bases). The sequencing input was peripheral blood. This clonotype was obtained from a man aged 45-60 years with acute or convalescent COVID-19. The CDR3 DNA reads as TGTGCCAGCAGTTACGTGGACAGAAACACAGATACGCAGTATTTT. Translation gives CASSYVDRNTDTQYF.